This TCR beta chain is drawn from a study of T-cell memory formation after mild COVID-19 (dated by TCRdb to the early 2020s). Notes on the research overall: TCR sequence clusters from the two donors were largely donor specific. In a couple of donors, T-cell clones that expanded and contracted after mild COVID-19 were followed by sequencing TCRalpha and TCRbeta repertoires longitudinally. Two young, previously healthy adult volunteers, one female and one male, were included in the cohort. The research as a whole found: Some responding clones were found in pre-infection memory, which suggests that pre-existing cross-reactive memory T cells took part in the SARS-CoV-2 response. Only a couple of mild cases were covered in the study, and larger cohorts including severe cases with pre-infection samples were considered necessary. Clones contracting from day 15 to 85 had balanced CD4/CD8 phenotypes, while a second wave expanding from day 15 to 37 was biased towards CD4+. Whether the second-wave clones peaking on day 37 were SARS-CoV-2 specific was not confirmed. Contracting CD4+ clones were found mainly in CM and EM memory subsets, while CD8+ clones were enriched in EMRA.

With respect to this clonotype: There is no known antigen for this receptor. The input lacks base qualities; no much larger clone sits a single base away.

PBMCs were isolated by Ficoll-Paque density gradient centrifugation. Sequencing took place on an Illumina NovaSeq 6000. TCRalpha and TCRbeta cDNA libraries were built by 5'RACE with constant-segment primers, adding sample barcodes and unique molecular identifiers. Trizol reagent was used to extract RNA from every sample. Libraries were amplified in two PCR steps, with a second sample barcode and Illumina TruSeq adapters added in the second step. Sequencing of the libraries was done on an Illumina NovaSeq, producing 2 x 150 bp paired-end reads. As for the original processing: With migec v1.2.7, reads were demultiplexed and then collapsed into UMI-guided consensus sequences. With mixcr v2.1.11, UMI consensuses were aligned to TRA and TRB V and J templates and assembled into clonotypes. A clonotype was counted as expanded or contracted only when both edgeR and NoisET called the clonotype significant, with the noise models trained on biological replicates. For edgeR calls, the thresholds were a false discovery rate-adjusted p below 0.01 and a log2 fold-change of 1. As an exploratory analysis of dynamics, max-normalized trajectories of the 1000 most abundant clonotypes were examined with PCA combined with hierarchical clustering. The CD4 or CD8 phenotype of responding clones was assigned using the separately sequenced CD4+ and CD8+ repertoires. The public reads were run again by TCRdb, first through fastp at Q25 and then through MiXCR, and only productive beta chains were kept. One record per CDR3 amino acid sequence lists the most common genes and DNA. The V and J calls and clone size come from TCRdb's table, not from the authors' own analysis. For this sample the table gives under 450,000 distinct CDR3 sequences, of which 23% were detected only once. The ten most abundant clones make up less than 15% of the sample.

The specimen sequenced was PBMCs or a T cell subset sorted from them (not recorded which). The origin of this receptor is an adult woman who had mild COVID-19 (a few samples of this study predate the infection). The sample titles of this study are shuffled in the database, so cell type and time point are left out; the donor was told from shared clones.

The CDR3 region reads CASSPRGRQDNEQFF. The nucleotide sequence is given as TGTGCCAGCAGTCCGCGGGGGAGGCAAGACAATGAGCAGTTCTTC. The rearranged chain carries TRBV12-3 or TRBV12-4 and TRBJ2-1; 7 central nucleotides agree with TRBD2. Inclusive of the bounding cysteine and phenylalanine, the CDR3 is 15 residues long. CDR3 DNA is the only sequence kept; it has 45 bases, read in frame from the first base. From V the trimming removes 5 bases and from J it removes 5 bases, while the gene matches leave 9 bases of the junction unaccounted for.